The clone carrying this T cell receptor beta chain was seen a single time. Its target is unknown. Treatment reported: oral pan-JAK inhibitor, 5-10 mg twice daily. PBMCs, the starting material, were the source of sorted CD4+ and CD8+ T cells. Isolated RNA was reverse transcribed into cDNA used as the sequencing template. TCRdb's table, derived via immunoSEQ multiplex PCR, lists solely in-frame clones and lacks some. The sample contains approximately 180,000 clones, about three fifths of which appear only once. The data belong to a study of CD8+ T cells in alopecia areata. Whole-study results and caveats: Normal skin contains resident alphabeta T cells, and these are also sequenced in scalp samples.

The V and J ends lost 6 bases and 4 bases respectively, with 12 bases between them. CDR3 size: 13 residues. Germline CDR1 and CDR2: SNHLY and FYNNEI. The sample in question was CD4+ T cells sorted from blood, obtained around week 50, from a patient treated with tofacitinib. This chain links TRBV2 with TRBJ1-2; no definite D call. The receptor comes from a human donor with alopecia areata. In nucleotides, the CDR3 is TGTGCCAGCAGCGAGACACAGCTCTATGGCTACACCTTC. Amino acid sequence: CASSETQLYGYTF.